This T cell receptor beta chain was documented in a study of T cell changes during pregnancy in multiple sclerosis. Profiling relied on immunoSEQ multiplex PCR, and the TCRdb table lists in-frame clones only, not all of them. The table lists around 69,000 clones, roughly 91% of them singletons. Germline values: CDR1 SGHVS, CDR2 FNYEAQ. Unmatched junction bases numbered 4, after V lost 5 bases and J lost 9 bases. CDR3 length equals 12 residues. The source material was CD8+ T cells from peripheral blood mononuclear cells, sampled before pregnancy. The receptor was isolated from a female donor with multiple sclerosis, enrolled in a pregnancy study. This chain links TRBV7-6 with TRBJ2-1; 7 bases are a match to TRBD2. As DNA, the CDR3 is TGTGCCAGCAGCCGCGGGGGACTTGAGCAGTTCTTC. The encoded protein is CASSRGGLEQFF.